Listed below are T cell receptor beta chains from one sample, sequenced in a study of T cells in Graves' hyperthyroidism and ophthalmopathy. MiXCR was run by TCRdb on the multiplex PCR reads, yielding one entry per CDR3 protein. The table shows roughly 650,000 distinct CDR3 sequences, with around 15% occurring only once. Input material: blood. The receptors come from a middle-aged woman with Graves' ophthalmopathy. Each CDR3 is given with its conserved first and last residue. The D gene is left open where the match is weak. Only some rows state a clone size, as once, few, many or a class for expanded clones.

NA	TRBV5-6	few	TRBJ1-3	13	CASRPPSGNTIYF	TGTGCCAGCAGACCTCCCTCTGGAAACACCATATATTTT
NA	TRBV4-1	many	TRBJ1-1	17	CASSLAPGTAMNTEAFF	TGCGCCAGCAGCCTAGCCCCCGGGACGGCCATGAACACTGAAGCTTTCTTT
TRBD1	TRBV6-1	many	TRBJ2-5	16	CASSPIPGQGVETQYF	TGTGCCAGCAGTCCCATTCCGGGACAGGGCGTAGAGACCCAGTACTTC
NA	TRBV20-1	NA	TRBJ1-1	15	CSATITDNMNTEAFF	TGCAGTGCAACTATAACGGACAACATGAACACTGAAGCTTTCTTT
NA	TRBV11-2	NA	TRBJ2-1	15	CASSLAAGVSYEQFF	TGTGCCAGCAGCTTAGCGGCAGGGGTTTCTTATGAGCAGTTCTTC
NA	TRBV20-1	few	TRBJ2-1	12	CSADDMSFEQFF	TGCAGTGCTGATGATATGTCTTTTGAGCAGTTCTTC
TRBD1	TRBV29-1	few	TRBJ2-3	15	CSVEQTRTGLDTQYF	TGCAGCGTTGAACAAACCAGGACAGGTTTGGATACGCAGTATTTT
NA	TRBV28	NA	TRBJ1-2	12	CASSFVKYGYTF	TGTGCCAGCAGTTTCGTGAAATATGGCTACACCTTC
TRBD2	TRBV20-1	many	TRBJ2-1	14	CSPARVAGDNEQFF	TGCAGTCCCGCTCGGGTAGCGGGGGACAATGAGCAGTTCTTC
NA	TRBV12-3/TRBV12-4	many	TRBJ1-4	18	CASSSGSTARSTNEKLFF	TGTGCCAGCAGTTCGGGATCAACAGCCCGGTCAACTAATGAAAAACTGTTTTTT
NA	TRBV5-1	many	TRBJ1-2	16	CASSLAPRSEGYGYTF	TGCGCCAGCAGCTTGGCCCCGAGGAGCGAGGGCTATGGCTACACCTTC
NA	TRBV3-1	many	TRBJ2-3	17	CASSQDLTGLSTDTQYF	TGTGCCAGCAGCCAAGATCTTACAGGGTTGAGTACAGATACGCAGTATTTT
NA	TRBV11-1	many	TRBJ1-1	15	CASSPMGTANTEAFF	TGTGCCAGCAGCCCCATGGGGACGGCGAACACTGAAGCTTTCTTT
TRBD1	TRBV20-1	NA	TRBJ1-6	15	CSARDGRGFNSPLHF	TGCAGTGCTAGAGATGGCAGGGGGTTTAATTCACCCCTCCACTTT
NA	TRBV12-3/TRBV12-4	NA	TRBJ1-1	13	CASSKYSITEAFF	TGTGCCAGCAGCAAATACAGTATCACTGAAGCTTTCTTT
NA	TRBV6-6	few	TRBJ2-3	15	CASSYGKRLTDTQYF	TGTGCCAGCAGTTACGGAAAGCGCCTCACAGATACGCAGTATTTT
TRBD2	TRBV2	many	TRBJ2-1	15	CASSYLAGVGNEQFF	TGTGCCAGCAGTTACCTAGCGGGAGTTGGGAATGAGCAGTTCTTC
TRBD2	TRBV5-1	many	TRBJ2-5	15	CASSSTLATGETQYF	TGCGCCAGCAGTTCGACACTAGCGACGGGTGAGACCCAGTACTTC
NA	TRBV30	NA	TRBJ2-2	13	CAWSVSNLGELFF	TGTGCCTGGAGTGTATCTAACCTCGGGGAGCTGTTTTTT
TRBD1	TRBV7-9	many	TRBJ2-7	14	CASSFSGTGGEQYF	TGTGCCAGCAGCTTCTCCGGGACAGGGGGAGAGCAGTACTTC
TRBD2	TRBV5-4	NA	TRBJ2-1	16	CASSPSGSGGANEQFF	TGTGCCAGCAGCCCAAGCGGTAGCGGGGGGGCCAATGAGCAGTTCTTC
TRBD2	TRBV3-1	many	TRBJ2-2	16	CASRNWGLADTGELFF	TGTGCCAGCAGAAACTGGGGACTAGCGGACACCGGGGAGCTGTTTTTT
TRBD1	TRBV28	many	TRBJ2-1	18	CASSPPPTGQITYNEQFF	TGTGCCAGCAGTCCGCCTCCGACGGGACAGATCACCTACAATGAGCAGTTCTTC
NA	TRBV18	many	TRBJ2-3	15	CASSPPVRGADTQYF	TGTGCCAGCTCACCACCGGTCAGGGGAGCAGATACGCAGTATTTT
TRBD1	TRBV12-3/TRBV12-4	NA	TRBJ1-6	17	CASSLGQGQGDNSPLHF	TGTGCCAGCAGTCTTGGACAGGGGCAGGGTGATAATTCACCCCTCCACTTT
NA	TRBV5-1	many	TRBJ2-3	16	CASSLAPGDRTDTQYF	TGCGCCAGCAGCTTGGCCCCGGGGGACCGCACAGATACGCAGTATTTT
NA	TRBV10-3	few	TRBJ1-3	15	CAISVGSLIGNTIYF	TGTGCCATCAGTGTTGGCAGCCTTATCGGAAACACCATATATTTT
NA	TRBV18	many	TRBJ1-1	13	CASSTDRNTEAFF	TGTGCCAGCTCTACGGACAGGAACACTGAAGCTTTCTTT
TRBD2	TRBV4-1	NA	TRBJ2-5	17	CASSTLGAGGSQETQYF	TGCGCCAGCAGCACGCTTGGGGCGGGGGGATCCCAAGAGACCCAGTACTTC
NA	TRBV6-1	NA	TRBJ2-7	14	CASSEWPWIVEQYF	TGTGCCAGCAGTGAATGGCCGTGGATAGTCGAGCAGTACTTC
NA	TRBV20-1	many	TRBJ1-1	11	CSARGQDEAFF	TGCAGTGCTAGAGGACAGGATGAAGCTTTCTTT
TRBD1	TRBV28	few	TRBJ1-1	14	CAGSLGQGGTEAFF	TGTGCCGGCAGTTTAGGACAGGGTGGGACTGAAGCTTTCTTT
NA	TRBV7-2	few	TRBJ2-2	14	CASSLTLRAGELFF	TGTGCCAGCAGCTTAACCCTGAGGGCCGGGGAGCTGTTTTTT
NA	TRBV10-3	many	TRBJ2-7	18	CAISESLRSPGTSGEQYF	TGTGCCATCAGTGAGTCGCTCAGGAGCCCCGGGACCTCCGGCGAGCAGTACTTC
NA	TRBV2	many	TRBJ1-1	11	CASGGTIEAFF	TGTGCCAGCGGGGGTACGATTGAAGCTTTCTTT
NA	TRBV6-5	NA	TRBJ1-4	14	CASSSDLQGGELFF	TGTGCCAGCAGTTCTGACCTTCAAGGAGGAGAACTGTTTTTT
TRBD1	TRBV11-2	many	TRBJ1-6	14	CASSGGTVNSPLHF	TGTGCCAGCAGCGGAGGGACAGTAAATTCACCCCTCCACTTT
NA	TRBV3-1	NA	TRBJ1-6	15	CASSQVGSDRGPLHF	TGTGCCAGCAGCCAAGTTGGATCCGACCGCGGACCCCTCCACTTT
NA	TRBV2	many	TRBJ2-2	11	CAIAGVGELFF	TGTGCCATAGCAGGGGTCGGGGAGCTGTTTTTT
NA	TRBV11-3	many	TRBJ1-1	19	CASSLGRVIVNNPHTEAFF	TGTGCCAGCAGCTTGGGCAGGGTGATCGTCAACAATCCACACACTGAAGCTTTCTTT
NA	TRBV11-2	many	TRBJ2-7	13	CASSLGQFYEQYF	TGTGCCAGCAGCTTAGGACAATTCTACGAGCAGTACTTC
NA	TRBV5-1	few	TRBJ1-2	14	CASSGGAANYGYTF	TGCGCCAGCAGCGGCGGCGCGGCTAACTATGGCTACACCTTC
TRBD2	TRBV2	NA	TRBJ2-3	14	CASSQTSVTDTQYF	TGTGCCAGCAGCCAGACTAGCGTAACAGATACGCAGTATTTT
NA	TRBV14	few	TRBJ2-1	14	CASSQDPGHNEQFF	TGTGCCAGCAGCCAAGATCCGGGACACAATGAGCAGTTCTTC
TRBD1	TRBV5-1	many	TRBJ1-6	16	CASSFSGQGNNSPLHF	TGCGCCAGCAGCTTCTCTGGACAGGGAAATAATTCACCCCTCCACTTT
TRBD1	TRBV2	many	TRBJ2-3	15	CASSQDRGWTDTQYF	TGTGCCAGCAGTCAGGACAGGGGGTGGACAGATACGCAGTATTTT
TRBD2	TRBV20-1	many	TRBJ2-7	14	CSANWGTTFGEQYF	TGCAGTGCTAACTGGGGGACTACTTTCGGAGAGCAGTACTTC
NA	TRBV28	NA	TRBJ2-7	13	CASWGPPRGLQYF	TGTGCCAGTTGGGGACCCCCAAGGGGCCTGCAGTACTTC
TRBD2	TRBV20-1	NA	TRBJ2-1	15	CSALTSGRGTDEQFF	TGCAGTGCTCTTACTAGCGGGAGGGGGACGGATGAGCAGTTCTTC
NA	TRBV7-8	many	TRBJ2-1	14	CASSFTRVHNEQFF	TGTGCCAGCAGCTTCACTAGAGTACACAATGAGCAGTTCTTC
TRBD1	TRBV10-3	few	TRBJ1-5	14	CAIQGGGSNQPQHF	TGTGCCATCCAGGGGGGGGGGAGCAATCAGCCCCAGCATTTT
NA	TRBV20-1	NA	TRBJ1-1	14	CSARWGPLGTEAFF	TGCAGTGCTAGGTGGGGGCCTCTGGGCACTGAAGCTTTCTTT
TRBD1	TRBV30	many	TRBJ2-7	12	CACGTGVYEQYF	TGTGCCTGCGGGACAGGGGTATACGAGCAGTACTTC